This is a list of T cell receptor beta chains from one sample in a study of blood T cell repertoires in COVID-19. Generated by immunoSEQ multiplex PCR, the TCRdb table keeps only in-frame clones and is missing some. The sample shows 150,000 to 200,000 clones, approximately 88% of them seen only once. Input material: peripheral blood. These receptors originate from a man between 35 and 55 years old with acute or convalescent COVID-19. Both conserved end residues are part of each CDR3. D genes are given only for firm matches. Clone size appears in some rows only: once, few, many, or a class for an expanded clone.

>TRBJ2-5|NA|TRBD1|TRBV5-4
TGTGCCAGCAGCTTCGCCGGCGAGGGGGCGGGAGAGACCCAGTACTTC
CASSFAGEGAGETQYF
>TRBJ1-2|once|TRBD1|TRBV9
TGTGCCAGCAGCGCCACCGGGACAGCCTATGGCTACACCTTC
CASSATGTAYGYTF
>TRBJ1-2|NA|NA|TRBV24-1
TGTGCCACCAGTGATTTAGCCTTCTCCTATGGCTACACCTTC
CATSDLAFSYGYTF
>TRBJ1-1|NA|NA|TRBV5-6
TGTGCCAGCAGCTCCCGGAGGGGGGGTCGTGGGATGAACACTGAAGCTTTCTTT
CASSSRRGGRGMNTEAFF
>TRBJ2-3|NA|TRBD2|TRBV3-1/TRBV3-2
TGTGCCAGCAGCCAAGATAGCGCGGGGGTCACAGATACGCAGTATTTT
CASSQDSAGVTDTQYF
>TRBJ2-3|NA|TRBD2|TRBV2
TGTGCCAGCAGTTCTAGCGGGGGGGTCACAGATACGCAGTATTTT
CASSSSGGVTDTQYF
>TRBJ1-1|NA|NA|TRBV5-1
TGCGCCAGCAGCCTAGGGACTTTGAACACTGAAGCTTTCTTT
CASSLGTLNTEAFF
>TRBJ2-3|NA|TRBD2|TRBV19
TGTGCCAGTAGTATGGGACTAGCAGGGTCAGATACGCAGTATTTT
CASSMGLAGSDTQYF
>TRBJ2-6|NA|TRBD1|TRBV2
TGTGCCAGCAGCGGACAGGGGGCGTCTGGGGCCAACGTCCTGACTTTC
CASSGQGASGANVLTF
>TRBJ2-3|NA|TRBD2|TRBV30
TGTGCCTGGGACTCTTCGTGGACTAGCGGGGGCGCTCCGTCGGGCACAGATACGCAGTATTTT
CAWDSSWTSGGAPSGTDTQYF
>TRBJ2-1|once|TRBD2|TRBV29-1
TGCAGTTCTTTCCCCGGGACTACCCACAATGAGCAGTTCTTC
CSSFPGTTHNEQFF
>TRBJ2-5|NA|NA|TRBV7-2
TGTGCCAGCAGCTTAGGGGCAGTTCAAGAGACCCAGTACTTC
CASSLGAVQETQYF
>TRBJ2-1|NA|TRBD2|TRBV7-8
TGTGCCAGCAGCCAATTTAGTGTCGAGCTAGCGGGGGGGCCTTTCAGCTCCTACAATGAGCAGTTCTTC
CASSQFSVELAGGPFSSYNEQFF
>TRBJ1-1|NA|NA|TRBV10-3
TGTGCCATCAGTGAGTCCCAGATAGGACAGCCTAAAGCTTTCTTT
CAISESQIGQPKAFF
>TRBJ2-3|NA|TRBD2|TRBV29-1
TGCAGCGTTGAAAAGCGGGAGCACACAGATACGCAGTATTTT
CSVEKREHTDTQYF
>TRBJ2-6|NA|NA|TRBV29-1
NA
CSVDLGQSLWGQRPDFRGSVTF
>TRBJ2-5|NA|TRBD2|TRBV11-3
TGTGCCAGCAGCTTGGGGACTAGCGGGGCTGGGGAGACCCAGTACTTC
CASSLGTSGAGETQYF
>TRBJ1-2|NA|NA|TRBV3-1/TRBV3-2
TGTGCCAGCAGCCCGGGTCTTTATGGCTACACCTTC
CASSPGLYGYTF
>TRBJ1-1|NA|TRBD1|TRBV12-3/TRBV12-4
TGTGCCAGCAGGGCACAGGGGGACACTGAAGCTTTCTTT
CASRAQGDTEAFF
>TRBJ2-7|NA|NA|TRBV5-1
TGCGCCAGCAGCTTCGGGTTCGCGACCGACGAGCAGTACTTC
CASSFGFATDEQYF
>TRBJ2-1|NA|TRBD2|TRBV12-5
TGTGCTAGTGGTTTGACGGTGGGACTAGCGGGTCTTGAGCAGTTCTTC
CASGLTVGLAGLEQFF
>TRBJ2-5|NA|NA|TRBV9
TGTGCCAGCAGCGTAGGGCCGACTCCGCCAGAAGAGACCCAGTACTTC
CASSVGPTPPEETQYF
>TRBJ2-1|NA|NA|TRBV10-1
TGCGCCAGCAGTGACCGGGACAATGAGCAGTTCTTC
CASSDRDNEQFF
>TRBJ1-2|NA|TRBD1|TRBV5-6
TGTGCCAGCAGCTTAGGGACAGAGGATGGCTACACCTTC
CASSLGTEDGYTF
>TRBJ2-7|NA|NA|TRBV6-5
TGTGCCAGCAGCGACAGGAACCACTACGAGCAGTACTTC
CASSDRNHYEQYF
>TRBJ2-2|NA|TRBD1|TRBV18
TGTGCCAGCTCACCGGGACAGGCCCCGAACACCGGGGAGCTGTTTTTT
CASSPGQAPNTGELFF
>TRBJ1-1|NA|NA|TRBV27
TGTGCCAGCAGTTTGACCGGGACAAGGGCCTTAGAGGCTTTCTTT
CASSLTGTRALEAFF
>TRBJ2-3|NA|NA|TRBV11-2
TGTGCCAGCAGCTCCCGCGGGGGAGGGGGAGATACGCAGTATTTT
CASSSRGGGGDTQYF
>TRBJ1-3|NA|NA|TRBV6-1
TGTGCCAGCAGTGAATGGGGGCTAGGAAACACCATATATTTT
CASSEWGLGNTIYF
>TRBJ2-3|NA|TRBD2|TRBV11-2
TGTGCCAGCAGTTACGGGGGGGGCCGGAGCACAGATACGCAGTATTTT
CASSYGGGRSTDTQYF
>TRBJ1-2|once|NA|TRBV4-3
TGCGCCAGCAGCCAAGAGGGCAGGGGAGATGGCTACACCTTC
CASSQEGRGDGYTF
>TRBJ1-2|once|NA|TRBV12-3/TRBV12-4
TGTGCCAGCAGTCCCTACGGGGGGAACGGCTACACCTTC
CASSPYGGNGYTF
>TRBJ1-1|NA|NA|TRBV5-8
TGTGCCAGCAGGGATCACAGGGCTGTGAACACTGAAGCTTTCTTT
CASRDHRAVNTEAFF
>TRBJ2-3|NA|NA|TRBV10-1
TGCGCCAGCAGTGAGTCGGGCGGGTACACAGATACGCAGTATTTT
CASSESGGYTDTQYF
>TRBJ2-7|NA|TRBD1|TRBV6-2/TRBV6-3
TGTGCCAGCAGTTCGGACAGGGAATACTACGAGCAGTACTTC
CASSSDREYYEQYF
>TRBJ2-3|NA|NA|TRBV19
TGTGCCAGTACGGCAGGGGGGTTCGGCACAGATACGCAGTATTTT
CASTAGGFGTDTQYF
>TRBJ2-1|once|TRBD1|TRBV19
TGTGCCAGTAATTCATATGGGACAGGGCCTTCCAATGGGCAGTTCTTC
CASNSYGTGPSNGQFF
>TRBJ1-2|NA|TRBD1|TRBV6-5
TGTGCCAGCAGTTACGGGCCGAGGACAGGGGGCCATGGCTACACCTTC
CASSYGPRTGGHGYTF
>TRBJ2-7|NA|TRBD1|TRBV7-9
TGTGCCAGCAGCTTAGGGTATTCGGGGACAGGGGCCTACGAGCAGTACTTC
CASSLGYSGTGAYEQYF
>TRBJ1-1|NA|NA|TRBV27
TGTGCCAGCAGTAGGCAGGGAAGAGCTGAAGCTTTCTTT
CASSRQGRAEAFF
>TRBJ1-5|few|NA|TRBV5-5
TGTGCCAGCAGCTCGTGGACAGTCCTAGGAGCCCAGCATTTT
CASSSWTVLGAQHF
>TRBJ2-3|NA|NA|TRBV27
TGTGCCAGCCTATCTACTAGCACAGATACGCAGTATTTT
CASLSTSTDTQYF
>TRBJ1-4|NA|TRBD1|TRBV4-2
TGTGCCAGCAGCCCCCGGGACAGGGGACAAAAACTGTTTTTT
CASSPRDRGQKLFF
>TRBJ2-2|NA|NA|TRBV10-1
TGCGCCAGCAGTGAGTCGGGGGGCACCGGGGAGCTGTTTTTT
CASSESGGTGELFF
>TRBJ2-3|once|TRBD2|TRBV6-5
TGTGCCAGCAGTTACTCGAGAGCGGGGGGCTTAGATACGCAGTATTTT
CASSYSRAGGLDTQYF
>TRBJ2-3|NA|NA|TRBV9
TGTGCCAGCAGCGTACGGAGTCGTACAGATACGCAGTATTTT
CASSVRSRTDTQYF